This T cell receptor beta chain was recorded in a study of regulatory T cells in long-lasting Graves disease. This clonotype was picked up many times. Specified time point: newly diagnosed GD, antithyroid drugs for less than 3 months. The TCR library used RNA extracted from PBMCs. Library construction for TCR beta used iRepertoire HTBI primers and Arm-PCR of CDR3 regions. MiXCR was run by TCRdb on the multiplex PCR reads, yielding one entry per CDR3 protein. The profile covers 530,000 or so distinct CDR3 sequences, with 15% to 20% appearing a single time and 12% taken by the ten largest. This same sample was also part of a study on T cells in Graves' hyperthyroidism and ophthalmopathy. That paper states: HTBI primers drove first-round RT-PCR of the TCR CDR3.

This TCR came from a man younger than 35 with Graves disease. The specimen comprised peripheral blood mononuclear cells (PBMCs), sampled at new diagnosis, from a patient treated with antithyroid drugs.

In DNA, the CDR3 is TGTGCCAGCAGCCCCCGCTCTACCGGGGAGACCCAGTACTTC. Translation: CASSPRSTGETQYF. The chain recombines TRBV7-3 with TRBJ2-5; the D is unclear. V dropped 5 bases and J dropped 5 bases, with 15 bases sitting between them. CDR3 length equals 14 residues. CDR1 SGHTA and CDR2 FQGTGA come from the germline V gene.